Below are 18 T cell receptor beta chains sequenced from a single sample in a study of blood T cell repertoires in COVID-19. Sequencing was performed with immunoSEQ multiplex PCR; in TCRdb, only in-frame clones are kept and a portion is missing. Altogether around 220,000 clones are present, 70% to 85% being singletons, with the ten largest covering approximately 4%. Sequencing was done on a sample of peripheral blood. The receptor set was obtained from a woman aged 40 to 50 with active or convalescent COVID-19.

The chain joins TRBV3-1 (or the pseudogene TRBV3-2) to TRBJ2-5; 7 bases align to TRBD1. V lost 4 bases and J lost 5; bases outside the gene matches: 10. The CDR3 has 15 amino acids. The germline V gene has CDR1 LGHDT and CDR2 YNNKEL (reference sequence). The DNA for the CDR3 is TGTGCCAGCAGCCGCCAGGACAGGAGGTATGAGACCCAGTACTTC. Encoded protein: CASSRQDRRYETQYF.

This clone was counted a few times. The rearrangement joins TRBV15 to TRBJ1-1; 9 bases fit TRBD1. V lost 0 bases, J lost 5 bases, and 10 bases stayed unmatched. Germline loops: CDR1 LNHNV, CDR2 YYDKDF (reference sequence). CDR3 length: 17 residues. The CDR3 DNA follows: TGTGCCACCAGCAGAGAAGGAACAGGGGGCAGTAGGACTGAAGCTTTCTTT. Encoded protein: CATSREGTGGSRTEAFF.

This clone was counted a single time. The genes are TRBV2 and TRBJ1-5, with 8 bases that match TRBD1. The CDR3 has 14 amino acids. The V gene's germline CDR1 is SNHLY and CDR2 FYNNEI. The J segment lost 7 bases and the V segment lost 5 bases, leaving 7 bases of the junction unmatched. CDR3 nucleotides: TGTGCCAGCAGTCCTGGACAGGGAGTGCAGCCCCAGCATTTT. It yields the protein CASSPGQGVQPQHF.

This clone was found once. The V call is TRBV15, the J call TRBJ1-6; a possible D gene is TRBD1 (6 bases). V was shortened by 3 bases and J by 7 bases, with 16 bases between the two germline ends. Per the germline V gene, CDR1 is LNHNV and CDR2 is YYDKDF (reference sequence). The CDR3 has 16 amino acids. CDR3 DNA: TGTGCCACCAGCAGTAGACAGGTACTCAACAATTCACCCCTCCACTTT. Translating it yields CATSSRQVLNNSPLHF.

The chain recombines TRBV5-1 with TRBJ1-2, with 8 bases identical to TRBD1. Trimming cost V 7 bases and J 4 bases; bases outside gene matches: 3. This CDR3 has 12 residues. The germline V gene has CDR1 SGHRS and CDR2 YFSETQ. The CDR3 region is CASGQGGYGYTF. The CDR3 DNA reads TGCGCCAGCGGACAGGGCGGCTATGGCTACACCTTC.

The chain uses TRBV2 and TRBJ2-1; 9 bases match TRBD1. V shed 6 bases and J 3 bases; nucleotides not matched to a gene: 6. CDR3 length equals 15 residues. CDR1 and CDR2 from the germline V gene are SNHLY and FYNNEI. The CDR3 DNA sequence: TGTGCCAGCAGGAGAGACAGGGGGTTCTACAATGAGCAGTTCTTC. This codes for CASRRDRGFYNEQFF. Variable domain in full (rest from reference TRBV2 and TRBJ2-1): EPEVTQTPSHQVTQMGQEVILRCVPISNHLYFYWYRQILGQKVEFLVSFYNNEISEKSEIFDDQFSVERPDGSNFTLKIRSTKLEDSAMYFCASRRDRGFYNEQFFGPGTRLTVL.

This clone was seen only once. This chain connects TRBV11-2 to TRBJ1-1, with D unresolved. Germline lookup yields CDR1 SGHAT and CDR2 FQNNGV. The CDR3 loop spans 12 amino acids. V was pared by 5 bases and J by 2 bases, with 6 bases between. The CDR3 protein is CASSLSNTEAFF. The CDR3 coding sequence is TGTGCCAGCAGCCTATCAAACACTGAAGCTTTCTTT.

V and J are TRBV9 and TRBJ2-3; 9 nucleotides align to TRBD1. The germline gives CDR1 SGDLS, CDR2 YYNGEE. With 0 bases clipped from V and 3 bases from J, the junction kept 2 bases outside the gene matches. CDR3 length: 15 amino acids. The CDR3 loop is CASSVVTGGTDTQYF. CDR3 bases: TGTGCCAGCAGCGTAGTGACAGGGGGGACAGATACGCAGTATTTT.

CDR3 amino acids: CASSPTLVSYEQYV. The CDR3 coding sequence is TGTGCCAGTAGCCCGACATTGGTCTCCTACGAGCAGTACGTC. This chain connects TRBV19 to TRBJ2-7; D gene ambiguous. Trimming left V 6 bases short and J 0 bases short, with 12 bases between. CDR1 is LNHDA and CDR2 is SQIVND in the germline V gene (reference sequence). The CDR3 is made up of 14 amino acids.

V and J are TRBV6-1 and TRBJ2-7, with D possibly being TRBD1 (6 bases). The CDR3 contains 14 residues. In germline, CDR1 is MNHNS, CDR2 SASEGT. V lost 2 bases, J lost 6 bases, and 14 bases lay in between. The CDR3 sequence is CASSEYQGLTEQYV. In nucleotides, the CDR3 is TGTGCCAGCAGTGAATACCAGGGGCTTACCGAGCAGTACGTC.

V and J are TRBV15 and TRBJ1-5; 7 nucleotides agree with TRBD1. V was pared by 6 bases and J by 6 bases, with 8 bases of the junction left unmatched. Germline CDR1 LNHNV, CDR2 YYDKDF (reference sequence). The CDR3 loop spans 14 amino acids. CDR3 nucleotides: TGTGCCACCAGAGCCGACAGGGTCATTCAGCCCCAGCATTTT. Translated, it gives CATRADRVIQPQHF. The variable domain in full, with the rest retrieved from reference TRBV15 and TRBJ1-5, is DAMVIQNPRYQVTQFGKPVTLSCSQTLNHNVMYWYQQKSSQAPKLLFHYYDKDFNNEADTPDNFQSRRPNTSFCFLDIRSPGLGDTAMYLCATRADRVIQPQHFGDGTRLSIL.

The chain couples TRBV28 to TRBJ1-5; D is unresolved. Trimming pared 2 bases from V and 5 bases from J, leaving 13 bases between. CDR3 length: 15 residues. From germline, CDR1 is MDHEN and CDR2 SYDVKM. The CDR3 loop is CASSLESGEDQPQHF. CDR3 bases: TGTGCCAGCAGTTTAGAAAGCGGGGAGGATCAGCCCCAGCATTTT.

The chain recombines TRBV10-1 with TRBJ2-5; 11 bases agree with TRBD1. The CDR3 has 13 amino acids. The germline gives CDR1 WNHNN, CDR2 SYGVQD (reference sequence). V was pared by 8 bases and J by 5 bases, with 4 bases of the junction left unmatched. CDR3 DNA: TGCGCCAGCTCCGGACAGGGGGCCGAGACCCAGTACTTC. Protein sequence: CASSGQGAETQYF.

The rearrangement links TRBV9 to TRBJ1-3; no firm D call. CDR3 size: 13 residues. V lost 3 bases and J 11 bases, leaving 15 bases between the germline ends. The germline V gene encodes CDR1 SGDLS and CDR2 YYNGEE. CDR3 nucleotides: TGTGCCAGCAGCGCCCTCCCCGGGGTGGCCATATATTTT. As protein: CASSALPGVAIYF.

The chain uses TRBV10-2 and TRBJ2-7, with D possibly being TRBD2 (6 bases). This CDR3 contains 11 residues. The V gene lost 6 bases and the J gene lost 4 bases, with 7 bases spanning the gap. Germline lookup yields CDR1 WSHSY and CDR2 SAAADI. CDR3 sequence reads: CASRGLYEQYV. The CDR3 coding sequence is TGCGCCAGCAGGGGACTGTACGAGCAGTACGTC.

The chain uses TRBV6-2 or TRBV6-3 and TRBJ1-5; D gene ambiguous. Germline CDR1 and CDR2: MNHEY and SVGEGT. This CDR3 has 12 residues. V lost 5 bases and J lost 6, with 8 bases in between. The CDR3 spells CASSDMVQPQHF. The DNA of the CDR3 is TGTGCCAGCAGTGACATGGTTCAGCCCCAGCATTTT.

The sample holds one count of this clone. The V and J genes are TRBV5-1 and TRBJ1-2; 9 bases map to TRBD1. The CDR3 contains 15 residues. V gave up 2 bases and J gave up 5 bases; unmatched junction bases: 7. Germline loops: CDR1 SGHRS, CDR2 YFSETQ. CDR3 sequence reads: CASSFSGTGRYGYTF. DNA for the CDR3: TGCGCCAGCAGCTTCTCCGGGACAGGGCGGTATGGCTACACCTTC. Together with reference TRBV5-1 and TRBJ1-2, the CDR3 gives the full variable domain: KAGVTQTPRYLIKTRGQQVTLSCSPISGHRSVSWYQQTPGQGLQFLFEYFSETQRNKGNFPGRFSGRQFSNSRSEMNVSTLELGDSALYLCASSFSGTGRYGYTFGSGTRLTVV.

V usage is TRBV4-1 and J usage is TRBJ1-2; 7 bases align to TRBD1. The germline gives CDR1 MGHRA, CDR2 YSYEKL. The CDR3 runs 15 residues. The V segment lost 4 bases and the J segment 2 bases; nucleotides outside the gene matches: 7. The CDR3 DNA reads TGCGCCAGCAGCCTAGGGACAGAATCCAACTATGGCTACACCTTC. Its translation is CASSLGTESNYGYTF.